This passage covers 13 T cell receptor beta chains from one sample sequenced in a study of blood T cell repertoires in COVID-19. TCRdb keeps only in-frame clones here, not all; method: immunoSEQ multiplex PCR. This sample carries 250,000 to 300,000 clones, roughly 86% of them seen once, and the ten largest clones take around 5.1%. Material for sequencing was peripheral blood. These receptors were obtained from a woman aged 55-69 years with COVID-19, enrolled during active disease.

The CDR3 coding sequence is TGCGCCAGCAGCCCGCCGATTCGGGGGGAGATCCCTCACGAGCAGTACTTC. Its protein product is CASSPPIRGEIPHEQYF. The V and J genes are TRBV4-1 and TRBJ2-7, with 7 bases identical to TRBD2. Germline CDR1 is MGHRA and CDR2 is YSYEKL. The CDR3 sequence is 17 residues long. The J segment lost 5 bases and the V segment lost 4 bases, leaving 17 bases of the junction unmatched.

The rearrangement uses TRBV7-9 and TRBJ2-3; 13 nucleotides match TRBD2. CDR3 size: 16 residues. Unmatched junction bases numbered 3, after V lost 5 bases and J lost 1 base. Germline V gives CDR1 SEHNR, CDR2 FQNEAQ (reference sequence). CDR3 residues: CASSGLAGVGTDTQYF. CDR3 in DNA: TGTGCCAGCAGCGGACTAGCGGGAGTGGGCACAGATACGCAGTATTTT.

The genes are TRBV6-1 and TRBJ2-1; D is ambiguous. This CDR3 contains 15 residues. V dropped 5 bases and J dropped 0 bases, with 11 bases sitting between them. Germline loops: CDR1 MNHNS, CDR2 SASEGT. The CDR3 loop reads CASSQVISSYNEQFF. The CDR3 DNA sequence: TGTGCCAGCAGTCAGGTAATCAGCTCCTACAATGAGCAGTTCTTC.

This chain joins TRBV27 and TRBJ1-6, with a possible D match to TRBD1 (6 bases). CDR3 length equals 15 residues. Looked up from germline, CDR1 is MNHEY and CDR2 is SMNVEV (reference sequence). Trimming shortened V by 4 bases and J by 6 bases, and 13 bases separated the two germline ends. The CDR3 coding sequence is TGTGCCAGCAGTTGGACAGAAGGGGCTAATTCACCCCTCCACTTT. The encoded protein is CASSWTEGANSPLHF.

The rearrangement uses TRBV5-8 and TRBJ2-1; 7 bases are shared with TRBD2. Germline CDR1 is SGHTS and CDR2 is YDEGEE. V lost 3 bases and J lost 3; bases outside the gene matches: 6. The CDR3 sequence is 15 residues long. The DNA for the CDR3 is TGTGCCAGCAGCTCCCCTAGGGAGGGCTACAATGAGCAGTTCTTC. Protein: CASSSPREGYNEQFF.

The chain links TRBV29-1 to TRBJ1-2; D uncertain. The CDR3 spans 13 residues. Germline CDR1 SQVTM, CDR2 ANQGSEA. V was pared by 0 bases and J by 6 bases, with 11 bases between. The chain's CDR3 is CSVEDLGRNGYTF. The CDR3 DNA reads TGCAGCGTTGAAGATTTGGGGAGGAATGGCTACACCTTC.

The chain carries TRBV7-8 and TRBJ1-4; no clear D gene. V was cut by 0 bases and J by 0 bases, with 11 bases left in between. CDR1 is SGHVS and CDR2 is FQNEAQ in the germline V gene. This CDR3 has 17 residues. The CDR3 loop reads CASSLAGGVPTNEKLFF. DNA for the CDR3: TGTGCCAGCAGCTTAGCGGGCGGGGTACCAACTAATGAAAAACTGTTTTTT.

The rearrangement links TRBV5-1 to TRBJ2-3; TRBD2 aligns across 12 bases. Germline CDR1 SGHRS, CDR2 YFSETQ. The length of the CDR3 is 16 residues. The V segment lost 7 bases and the J segment 5 bases; nucleotides outside the gene matches: 11. The CDR3 is CASQGLPGLAGDTQYF. The CDR3 region has the DNA TGCGCCAGCCAGGGCCTTCCGGGACTAGCGGGAGATACGCAGTATTTT.

CDR3 sequence reads: CSGTLFSGNTIYF. As DNA, the CDR3 is TGCAGCGGGACATTATTCTCTGGAAACACCATATATTTT. V is TRBV29-1 and J is TRBJ1-3; weak D call: TRBD1 (5 bases). Germline V gene lookup returns CDR1 SQVTM and CDR2 ANQGSEA. Trimming removed 7 bases from V and 0 bases from J, with 10 bases in between. The CDR3 extends over 13 amino acids.

The chain is built from TRBV24-1 and TRBJ2-3, with 9 bases that match TRBD1. CDR3 length equals 15 residues. With V trimmed by 5 bases and J by 3 bases, 5 bases remained unmatched. Germline CDR1 is KGHDR and CDR2 is SFDVKD. Here the CDR3 reads CATSGLGQGTDTQYF. The CDR3, as DNA: TGTGCCACCAGTGGACTCGGACAGGGGACAGATACGCAGTATTTT.

The chain uses TRBV5-1 and TRBJ2-1; no firm D call. CDR1 SGHRS and CDR2 YFSETQ come from the germline V gene. The CDR3 has 14 residues. V lost 2 bases to trimming and J lost 0 bases, with 6 bases between them. In DNA, the CDR3 is TGCGCCAGCAGCTTCCCGGGCTCCTACAATGAGCAGTTCTTC. Translation: CASSFPGSYNEQFF. Full variable domain (outside the CDR3, taken from reference TRBV5-1 and TRBJ2-1): KAGVTQTPRYLIKTRGQQVTLSCSPISGHRSVSWYQQTPGQGLQFLFEYFSETQRNKGNFPGRFSGRQFSNSRSEMNVSTLELGDSALYLCASSFPGSYNEQFFGPGTRLTVL.

The rearrangement links TRBV3-1 (or the pseudogene TRBV3-2) to TRBJ2-3; 7 bases fit TRBD2. There are 15 residues in the CDR3. Per germline, CDR1 LGHDT and CDR2 YNNKEL (reference sequence). The J segment lost 2 bases and the V segment lost 5 bases, leaving 7 bases of the junction unmatched. In nucleotides, the CDR3 is TGTGCCAGCAGCGTCGGAGCGGGGATCACAGATACGCAGTATTTT. The encoded protein is CASSVGAGITDTQYF.

The chain combines TRBV27 with TRBJ1-2; 7 nucleotides match TRBD1. Unmatched junction bases numbered 7, after V lost 8 bases and J lost 1 base. The CDR3 has 14 amino acids. In germline, CDR1 is MNHEY, CDR2 SMNVEV (reference sequence). CDR3 in amino acids: CASAGQDFNYGYTF. The CDR3 nucleotides read TGTGCCAGCGCCGGACAGGACTTTAACTATGGCTACACCTTC.